This record covers a single T cell receptor (beta chain). The sample is drawn from a study of shared clonotypes between healthy human individuals. Sorted subsets were amplified in replicate PCRs using 200 ng DNA, roughly 30,000 T cell genomes. Sequencing used immunoSEQ multiplex PCR; TCRdb keeps in-frame clones, though not all of them. The profile shows approximately 1,000,000 clones, about 84% of them singletons. The ends were cut back, 4 bases at V and 0 bases at J, with 11 bases in the middle. CDR3 length: 15 residues. Germline CDR1 SGHRS, CDR2 YFSETQ. The specimen sequenced was memory CD4+ T cells from PBMCs. Documented subset: CD45RA-negative fraction. This chain links TRBV5-1 with TRBJ1-5; D call uncertain. The origin of this receptor is a man aged 18 to 29 in good health. Some clones in this sample may be carry-over from other donors' samples. The CDR3 nucleotides read TGCGCCAGCAGCCATGACGGTTATAGCAATCAGCCCCAGCATTTT. This codes for CASSHDGYSNQPQHF.